Following are 23 T cell receptor beta chains from one sample sequenced in a study of blood T cell repertoires in COVID-19. Sequenced by immunoSEQ multiplex PCR; TCRdb stores in-frame clones only, minus some. The sample records 150,000 to 200,000 clones, just under 95% being singletons. Source material: peripheral blood. The receptors derive from a woman between 45 and 60 years old with acute or convalescent COVID-19.

This clone occurred once. The rearrangement uses TRBV28 and TRBJ1-5, with unresolved D. The germline V gene has CDR1 MDHEN and CDR2 SYDVKM. Trimming shortened V by 4 bases and J by 3 bases, and 7 bases separated the two germline ends. The CDR3 extends over 13 amino acids. DNA of the CDR3: TGTGCCAGCAGTTCAGGTTTCAATCAGCCCCAGCATTTT. Translated, it gives CASSSGFNQPQHF.

The rearrangement links TRBV3-1 (or the pseudogene TRBV3-2) to TRBJ1-2, with D possibly TRBD1 on 5 matching bases. Trimming cost V 4 bases and J 7 bases, with 13 bases left between them. Germline V gene sequence: CDR1 LGHDT, CDR2 YNNKEL (reference sequence). CDR3 length equals 13 residues. DNA for the CDR3: TGTGCCAGCAGCCGAGAGTCGGGGGTTGGCTACACCTTC. Amino acid sequence: CASSRESGVGYTF.

This chain uses TRBV2 with TRBJ1-5; unclear D gene. Germline lookup yields CDR1 SNHLY and CDR2 FYNNEI. V lost 7 bases and J 3 bases, leaving 10 bases between the germline ends. The CDR3 totals 13 residues. The CDR3 coding sequence is TGTGCCAGCAAGGCCGGGAACAATCAGCCCCAGCATTTT. Protein sequence: CASKAGNNQPQHF.

In nucleotides, the CDR3 is TGTGCCAGCATTAGCAGGGGGGATGAGACCCAGTACTTC. It is translated as CASISRGDETQYF. The V call is TRBV6-5, the J call TRBJ2-5; D may be TRBD1 (7 bases). CDR3 length equals 13 residues. Trimming took 7 bases from V and 5 from J, leaving 14 bases between them. CDR1 MNHEY and CDR2 SVGAGI come from the germline V gene.

This chain links TRBV6-2 or TRBV6-3 with TRBJ1-1; a possible D gene is TRBD1 (5 bases). V lost 2 bases and J lost 0, with 10 bases in between. The CDR3 contains 15 residues. Germline lookup yields CDR1 MNHEY and CDR2 SVGEGT. The CDR3 nucleotides read TGTGCCAGCAGTTACAGGGGCAGGCTGAACACTGAAGCTTTCTTT. Amino acid sequence: CASSYRGRLNTEAFF.

The chain links TRBV19 to TRBJ2-2; TRBD2 agrees at 8 bases. V was clipped by 6 bases and J by 4 bases; unmatched bases: 4. The CDR3 consists of 14 residues. Germline assignment: CDR1 LNHDA and CDR2 SQIVND (reference sequence). CDR3 DNA: TGTGCCAGTAGGGCCCGGGGGGGCACCGGGGAGCTGTTTTTT. It is translated as CASRARGGTGELFF.

This clone was found once. The V call is TRBV5-3, the J call TRBJ2-7; a weak D match, TRBD1 (6 bases). TRBV5-3 is an ORF for which the function is uncertain. The CDR3 is 14 amino acids. V lost 1 base, J lost 2 bases, and 10 bases lay in between. CDR3: CARSLKGQAYEQYF. For the CDR3, the DNA is TGTGCCAGAAGCTTGAAGGGACAAGCCTACGAGCAGTACTTC.

The sample holds one count of this clone. This sequence joins TRBV2 and TRBJ1-2; a possible D gene is TRBD1 (5 bases). CDR1 and CDR2 (germline): SNHLY, FYNNEI. This CDR3 contains 12 residues. Trimming took 6 bases from V and 5 from J, leaving 10 bases between them. The CDR3 region has the DNA TGTGCCAGCAGGGCGGACACTTATGGCTACACCTTC. This gives the protein CASRADTYGYTF.

The J gene is TRBJ1-2, the V gene TRBV13; 8 bases are shared with TRBD1. Trimming at V came to 6 bases and at J to 3 bases, leaving 6 bases not matched to a gene. The CDR3 sequence is 14 residues long. Germline V gene lookup returns CDR1 PRHDT and CDR2 FYEKMQ (reference sequence). DNA for the CDR3: TGTGCCAGCAGTGACCAGGGGGCAGACTATGGCTACACCTTC. Protein: CASSDQGADYGYTF.

The CDR3, as DNA: TGTGCCAGCAGGGAACAGGGAGGGTCTGGAAACACCATATATTTT. It is translated as CASREQGGSGNTIYF. The rearrangement links TRBV2 to TRBJ1-3; the D gene is possibly TRBD1 (6 bases). Germline CDR1 and CDR2: SNHLY and FYNNEI. Trimming took 6 bases from V and 1 from J, leaving 13 bases between them. This CDR3 has 15 amino acids.

The chain links TRBV15 to TRBJ1-2; D not resolved. V lost 0 bases and J lost 2, with 7 bases in between. The germline CDR1 and CDR2 sequences are LNHNV and YYDKDF (reference sequence). This CDR3 region has 14 residues. CDR3 in DNA: TGTGCCACCAGCAGAGATTCCCTAAACTATGGCTACACCTTC. Translating gives CATSRDSLNYGYTF.

This chain joins TRBV10-3 and TRBJ1-2; no clear D. Germline loops: CDR1 ENHRY, CDR2 SYGVKD. CDR3 length: 13 residues. V lost 3 bases, J lost 0 bases, and 5 bases lay in between. The DNA for the CDR3 is TGTGCCATCAGTGAACTAGCTAACTATGGCTACACCTTC. Its protein product is CAISELANYGYTF.

V is TRBV13 and J is TRBJ2-2; TRBD1 agrees at 8 bases. CDR1 and CDR2 from the germline V gene are PRHDT and FYEKMQ (reference sequence). V lost 4 bases, J lost 5 bases, and 6 bases stayed unmatched. The CDR3 sequence is 15 residues long. The chain's CDR3 is CASSSWTGSTGELFF. CDR3 DNA sequence: TGTGCCAGCAGCTCTTGGACAGGGTCGACCGGGGAGCTGTTTTTT.

V and J are TRBV7-9 and TRBJ1-1; tentatively, D is TRBD1 (6 bases). The V gene lost 8 bases and the J gene lost 0 bases, with 13 bases spanning the gap. From germline, CDR1 is SEHNR and CDR2 FQNEAQ (reference sequence). The CDR3 sequence is 14 residues long. The CDR3 loop reads CASLKTGVNTEAFF. CDR3 in DNA: TGTGCCAGCCTCAAGACAGGAGTGAACACTGAAGCTTTCTTT.

The sample holds one count of this clone. The chain employs TRBV12-3 or TRBV12-4 and TRBJ2-3; D remains unclear. CDR3 size: 10 residues. Between the trimmed V and J ends, which lost 7 bases and 6 bases, there was a span of 5 bases. In nucleotides, the CDR3 is TGTGCCAGCAAGAGGGATACGCAGTATTTT. It is translated as CASKRDTQYF.

The count of this clone is one. V gene TRBV12-3 or TRBV12-4 combines with J gene TRBJ1-5, with a possible D match to TRBD1 (5 bases). CDR3 length equals 12 residues. V lost 7 bases and J 6 bases, leaving 10 bases between the germline ends. DNA of the CDR3: TGTGCCAGCACTACGGGGGGTCAGCCCCAGCATTTT. Encoded protein: CASTTGGQPQHF.

The J gene is TRBJ1-5, the V gene TRBV2; the match to TRBD1 covers 7 bases. The germline CDR1 and CDR2 sequences are SNHLY and FYNNEI. CDR3 length equals 13 residues. Trimming removed 6 bases from V and 6 bases from J; junction bases left unmatched: 5. As DNA, the CDR3 is TGTGCCAGCAGCCGGGACAGCGCTCAGCCCCAGCATTTT. This gives the protein CASSRDSAQPQHF.

The rearrangement joins TRBV7-3 to TRBJ2-1; possibly TRBD1 for D (5 bases). V lost 2 bases to trimming and J lost 5 bases, with 16 bases between them. CDR1 is SGHTA and CDR2 is FQGTGA in the germline V gene. This CDR3 has 16 residues. DNA of the CDR3: TGTGCCAGCAGCTTATCAGGGTCACCCACCCACAATGAGCAGTTCTTC. Its translation is CASSLSGSPTHNEQFF.

The chain couples TRBV7-2 to TRBJ2-7; D perhaps matches TRBD1 (6 bases). Trimming took 0 bases from V and 7 from J, leaving 13 bases between them. Germline-derived CDR1 and CDR2 are SGHTA and FQGNSA. This CDR3 spans 14 amino acids. In nucleotides, the CDR3 is TGTGCCAGCAGCTTAGCGGACAGTGGGGGTGAGCAGTACTTC. Translating it yields CASSLADSGGEQYF.

The chain joins TRBV18 to TRBJ1-1; D perhaps matches TRBD1 (6 bases). Germline V CDR1 and CDR2: KGHSH, LQKENI. V was shortened by 3 bases and J by 1 base, with 9 bases between the two germline ends. There are 14 residues in the CDR3. For the CDR3, the DNA is TGTGCCAGCTCACCCGGACAGACGAACACTGAAGCTTTCTTT. It translates to CASSPGQTNTEAFF.

The V and J genes are TRBV6-5 and TRBJ1-1; no clear D gene. This CDR3 contains 14 residues. V was pared by 5 bases and J by 0 bases, with 10 bases between. CDR1 is MNHEY, CDR2 SVGAGI, per germline. The CDR3 DNA sequence: TGTGCCAGCAGTACATTTGCCGTGAACACTGAAGCTTTCTTT. It is translated as CASSTFAVNTEAFF.

The chain uses TRBV2 and TRBJ1-5; 7 bases fit TRBD1. The CDR3 contains 17 residues. V lost 8 bases, J lost 3 bases, and 16 bases stayed unmatched. Looked up from germline, CDR1 is SNHLY and CDR2 is FYNNEI. The CDR3 sequence is CASLPGHRGLLNQPQHF. CDR3 DNA: TGTGCCAGCCTCCCGGGGCACAGGGGCCTCCTCAATCAGCCCCAGCATTTT.

The J gene is TRBJ1-2, the V gene TRBV28, with D unresolved. Germline loops: CDR1 MDHEN, CDR2 SYDVKM. CDR3 size: 14 residues. The V end was cut by 5 bases, the J end by 6 bases, with 16 bases between. The CDR3 bases are TGTGCCAGCAGTGAGGGCCACGCGGGCAATGGCTACACCTTC. Protein sequence: CASSEGHAGNGYTF.